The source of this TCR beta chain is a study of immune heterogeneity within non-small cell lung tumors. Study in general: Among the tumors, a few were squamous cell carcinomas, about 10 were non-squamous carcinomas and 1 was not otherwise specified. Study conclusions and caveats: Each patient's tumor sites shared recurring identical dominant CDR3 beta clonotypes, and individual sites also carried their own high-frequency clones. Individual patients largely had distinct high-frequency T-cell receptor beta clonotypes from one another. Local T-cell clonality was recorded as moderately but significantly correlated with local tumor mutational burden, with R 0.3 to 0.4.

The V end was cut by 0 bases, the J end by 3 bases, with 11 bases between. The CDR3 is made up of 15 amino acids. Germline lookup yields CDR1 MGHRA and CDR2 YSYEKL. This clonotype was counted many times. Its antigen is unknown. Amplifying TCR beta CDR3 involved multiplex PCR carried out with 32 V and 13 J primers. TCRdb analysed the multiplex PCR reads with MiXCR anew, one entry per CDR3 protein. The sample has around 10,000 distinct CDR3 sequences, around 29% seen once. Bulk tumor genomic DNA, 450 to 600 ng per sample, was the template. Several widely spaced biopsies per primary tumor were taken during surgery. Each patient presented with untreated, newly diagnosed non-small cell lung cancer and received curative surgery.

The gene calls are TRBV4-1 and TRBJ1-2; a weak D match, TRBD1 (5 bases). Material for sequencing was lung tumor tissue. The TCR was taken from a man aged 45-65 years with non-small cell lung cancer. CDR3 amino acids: CASSQDPGRDYGYTF. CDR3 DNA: TGCGCCAGCAGCCAAGATCCAGGGAGGGACTATGGCTACACCTTC.